This T cell receptor (beta chain) derives from a study of blood T cell repertoires in COVID-19 (dated by TCRdb to 2018 to 2020). With respect to the entire study: Samples from collaborators originated in the United States, Italy and Spain and spanned both the acute and convalescent phases of COVID-19. Samples were obtained from the ongoing ImmuneRACE study (first 160 participants) and from 1,254 subjects provided by 6 global collaborators. The prospective study material was composed of cDNA or gDNA derived from T cells, B-cell-depleted T cells, or PBMCs. The dataset comprised deeply sampled blood TCRbeta repertoires from subjects exposed to, actively infected with, or recovered from COVID-19. The sample metadata nearly always contained a de-identified subject ID, COVID-19 status, age in years and sex. The repertoires were made available in a free public database intended to serve as a resource for research on the immune response to SARS-CoV-2. HLA class I and class II types, where available, came from metadata supplied by the sample provider rather than from assay-based typing. What the research found in general, with its limitations: The amount of clinical and demographic metadata varied by source and participant and was provided uncurated.

TCRbeta CDR3 regions were amplified from genomic DNA by means of the immunoSEQ Assay, a bias-controlled multiplex PCR. Processing in the source paper ran as follows. The number of nucleated cells in each sample was estimated from the amplification of reference gene primers within the assay. To quantify the absolute abundance of each unique TCRbeta CDR3 rearrangement, sequence reads were collapsed and filtered. For each sample, productive Simpson clonality was calculated as the square root of Simpson's diversity index across productive rearrangements. TCRdb obtained this table from immuneACCESS and retained in-frame rearrangements with V and J assigned. These tables miss some clones; where compared with another copy, unresolved V genes account for less than half of the shortfall, and the remainder is unexplained. V, J and clone size are taken as reported in that table, and D and trimming were inferred from the DNA itself. This sample comprises some 100,000 clones, approximately 90% of them detected only once. The biggest ten clones account for approximately 5.1% of the sample.

Each collaborating institution followed its own protocols to collect whole blood in K2EDTA tubes. For TCRbeta analysis, collaborators shipped samples as frozen whole blood, isolated PBMCs, or DNA extracted from either of those sample types. About this clone: Its antigen is still unknown. Base-call qualities are not available, and no considerably larger clone is one nucleotide away.

The clonotype originates from a man aged 45-65 years with acute or convalescent COVID-19. The sample consisted of peripheral blood.

CDR3 protein: CASINRGPGTSGRVTDTQYF. The nucleotide sequence reads TGCGCCAGCATCAACAGGGGGCCCGGGACTAGCGGGAGAGTCACAGATACGCAGTATTTT. The receptor chain draws on TRBV5-1 and TRBJ2-3, and TRBD2 aligns with 14 junction nucleotides. Its CDR3 holds 20 amino acids, cysteine through phenylalanine. Only CDR3 DNA is held: 60 bases, read in frame from base 1. Clipping removes 6 bases from V and 2 bases from J, with 17 as the unmatched junction base count. According to the germline V gene, CDR1 reads SGHRS and CDR2 reads YFSETQ.